This is a list of T cell receptor beta chains from one sample in a study of cytomegalovirus exposure and HLA in healthy donors. TCRdb keeps only in-frame clones here, not all; method: immunoSEQ multiplex PCR. The top ten clones hold 0.75% to 0.95% of a sample with 100,000 to 150,000 clones, roughly three quarters of them seen once. The sequenced sample was PBMCs. These receptors came from a woman between 55 and 75 years old in good health and CMV-seronegative. CDR3s include the opening cysteine and the closing phenylalanine or tryptophan. The order of the fields is clone size, J gene, D gene, V gene, CDR3 DNA, CDR3 protein. D genes are given only for firm matches. Only part of the rows carry a size: once, few, many, or a class if the clone is expanded.

few TRBJ1-5 NA TRBV5-8 TGTGCCAGCAGCTTAAGTGTCGGGGACAATCAGCCCCAGCATTTT CASSLSVGDNQPQHF
once TRBJ2-7 TRBD2 TRBV27 TGTGCCAGCAGTTGGACTAGCGGCCGGTGGGAGCAGTACTTC CASSWTSGRWEQYF
NA TRBJ2-7 TRBD2 TRBV5-6 TGTGCCAGCAGCCCTAGCCGGGGGCTAGCGGGAGATGGGGAGCAGTACTTC CASSPSRGLAGDGEQYF
few TRBJ1-2 TRBD1 TRBV11-2 TGTGCCAGCAGCGCGAATTACAGGGGGCTTTATGGCTACACCTTC CASSANYRGLYGYTF
NA TRBJ2-7 TRBD1 TRBV27 TGTGCCAGCAGTTCCCACGGACAGGGTGCCTACGAGCAGTACTTC CASSSHGQGAYEQYF
few TRBJ1-2 NA TRBV28 TGTGCCAGCAGCCCCCGAGGCGGGCCCCATGGCTACACCTTC CASSPRGGPHGYTF
NA TRBJ1-2 NA TRBV19 TGTGCCAGTAGTCTTGGGAGGGGCTACACCTTC CASSLGRGYTF
NA TRBJ1-4 NA TRBV2 TGTGCCAGCAGTTCCCAGGGTGCAACTAATGAAAAACTGTTTTTT CASSSQGATNEKLFF
NA TRBJ2-7 TRBD2 TRBV11-2 TGTGCCAGCAGCTTGGGGGTAGGGGCTAGCGGGCCCGCATACGAGCAGTACTTC CASSLGVGASGPAYEQYF
NA TRBJ1-4 NA TRBV5-4 TGTGCCAGCAGCTTGTGGCAGACTAATGAAAAACTGTTTTTT CASSLWQTNEKLFF
few TRBJ2-5 NA TRBV5-1 TGCGCCAGCAGCCCCGGACAGTATGGAAGACAAGAGACCCAGTACTTC CASSPGQYGRQETQYF
NA TRBJ1-5 NA TRBV6-1 TGTGCCACCGGGGACACTTATAGCAATCAGCCCCAGCATTTT CATGDTYSNQPQHF
NA TRBJ2-7 TRBD2 TRBV11-2 TGTGCCAGCAGCTCGACCGGGACTAGGCAGTACTTC CASSSTGTRQYF
NA TRBJ1-3 TRBD1 TRBV5-1 TGCGCCAGCAGCTTGGAGGGACAGGGTCATGAAAACACCATATATTTT CASSLEGQGHENTIYF
NA TRBJ2-7 NA TRBV5-1 TGCGCCAGCAGCCTGACAGGAAGGGAGGAGCAGTACTTC CASSLTGREEQYF
NA TRBJ1-2 NA TRBV19 TGTGCCAGTAGTATAAATTTGAGCTATGGCTACACCTTC CASSINLSYGYTF
NA TRBJ1-2 NA TRBV19 TGTGCCAGTAGTCCCATGGGGGCGAACTATGGCTACACCTTC CASSPMGANYGYTF
NA TRBJ1-4 NA TRBV28 TGTGCCAGCACCCTTGGGGGGGCTGGTGAAAAACTGTTTTTT CASTLGGAGEKLFF
NA TRBJ1-6 NA TRBV27 TGTGCCAGCAGTTTATCTGCCTGGGTGCAGGGTAATTCACCCCTCCACTTT CASSLSAWVQGNSPLHF
NA TRBJ2-3 TRBD1 TRBV28 TGTGCCAGCAGTTTAGGGGACAGCTGGAGGGATACGCAGTATTTT CASSLGDSWRDTQYF
NA TRBJ1-3 NA TRBV7-9 TGTGCCAGCAGACTAGACGGCAACTCTGGAAACACCATATATTTT CASRLDGNSGNTIYF
NA TRBJ2-2 NA TRBV11-2 TGTGCCAGCAGCTTTCGAGGCCCGAACACCGGGGAGCTGTTTTTT CASSFRGPNTGELFF
NA TRBJ2-1 TRBD2 TRBV5-1 TGCGCCAGCAGCTTGGGGCTCCTAGCGGGGGGGGCCTACAATGAGCAGTTCTTC CASSLGLLAGGAYNEQFF
once TRBJ1-1 NA TRBV19 TGTGCCAGTAGTATAAGTACAGGGATGAACACTGAAGCTTTCTTT CASSISTGMNTEAFF
NA TRBJ2-7 TRBD2 TRBV11-1 TGTGCCAGCAGCCCCTTGAGCGGGGGGGCCCGCGAGCAGTACTTC CASSPLSGGAREQYF
NA TRBJ2-7 NA TRBV11-2 TGTGCCAGCAGCTTAGACCAACTTTACGAGCAGTACTTC CASSLDQLYEQYF
NA TRBJ1-5 NA TRBV28 TGTGCCAGCAGCGCCGGGACTGCCAATCAGCCCCAGCATTTT CASSAGTANQPQHF
NA TRBJ2-5 NA TRBV6-6 TGTGCCAGCAGTTACTCCAGGGAGACCCAGTACTTC CASSYSRETQYF
NA TRBJ1-2 NA TRBV27 TGTGCCAGCAGTTTATCGAACCCGAACCTAAACTATGGCTACACCTTC CASSLSNPNLNYGYTF
NA TRBJ1-3 NA TRBV18 TGTGCCAGCTCAACAACAACTGGGGGGGCAAGAGGAAACACCATATATTTT CASSTTTGGARGNTIYF
NA TRBJ1-2 TRBD1 TRBV7-6 TGTGCCAGCAGCCCCGGGACAGGGAGCGGCTACACCTTC CASSPGTGSGYTF
NA TRBJ2-5 NA TRBV7-6 TGTGCCAGCAGCTTCGGTGGGAGAGTCCTAGCAGAGACCCAGTACTTC CASSFGGRVLAETQYF
NA TRBJ2-2 NA TRBV18 TGTGCCAGCTCGTTGATTGGCAATCTAGACACCGGGGAGCTGTTTTTT CASSLIGNLDTGELFF
NA TRBJ2-1 TRBD2 TRBV11-3 TGTGCCAGCAGCTTAGGGGGGAGGGAGTACAATGAGCAGTTCTTC CASSLGGREYNEQFF
NA TRBJ1-5 NA TRBV28 TGTGCCAGCAGGCGGACAAGTAGCAATCAGCCCCAGCATTTT CASRRTSSNQPQHF
NA TRBJ2-5 NA TRBV6-5 TGTGCCAGCAGCCCATCTCGGGGAGAGACCCAGTACTTC CASSPSRGETQYF
NA TRBJ2-7 TRBD1 TRBV19 TGTGCCAGTAGTTTCGGGACAGGGGGCCTCTACGAGCAGTACTTC CASSFGTGGLYEQYF
NA TRBJ1-1 NA TRBV7-7 TGTGCCAGCACCTGGACCGACAGGAACACTGAAGCTTTCTTT CASTWTDRNTEAFF
NA TRBJ1-1 TRBD1 TRBV2 TGTGCCAGCAGTGTACTCGGACAGGGAAGCACTGAAGCTTTCTTT CASSVLGQGSTEAFF
NA TRBJ1-5 NA TRBV2 TGTGCCAGCAGGGAGGTCAATCAGCCCCAGCATTTT CASREVNQPQHF
NA TRBJ2-3 TRBD1 TRBV15 TGTGCCACCAGCAGATGGACAGGGAAGGGGCCAGATACGCAGTATTTT CATSRWTGKGPDTQYF
NA TRBJ1-5 TRBD1 TRBV6-1 TGTGCCAGCAGTGAACGTGACAGGGGCCATCAGCCCCAGCATTTT CASSERDRGHQPQHF
NA TRBJ2-3 NA TRBV29-1 TGCAGCGGATGGACAGCGACTAGCACAGATACGCAGTATTTT CSGWTATSTDTQYF
NA TRBJ1-3 NA TRBV10-2 TGCGCCAGCAGTGACAGGGACTCTGGAAACACCATATATTTT CASSDRDSGNTIYF
NA TRBJ2-7 TRBD2 TRBV7-9 TGTGCCAGCAGCTTTACTAGCGGGGAGCTCTACGAGCAGTACTTC CASSFTSGELYEQYF